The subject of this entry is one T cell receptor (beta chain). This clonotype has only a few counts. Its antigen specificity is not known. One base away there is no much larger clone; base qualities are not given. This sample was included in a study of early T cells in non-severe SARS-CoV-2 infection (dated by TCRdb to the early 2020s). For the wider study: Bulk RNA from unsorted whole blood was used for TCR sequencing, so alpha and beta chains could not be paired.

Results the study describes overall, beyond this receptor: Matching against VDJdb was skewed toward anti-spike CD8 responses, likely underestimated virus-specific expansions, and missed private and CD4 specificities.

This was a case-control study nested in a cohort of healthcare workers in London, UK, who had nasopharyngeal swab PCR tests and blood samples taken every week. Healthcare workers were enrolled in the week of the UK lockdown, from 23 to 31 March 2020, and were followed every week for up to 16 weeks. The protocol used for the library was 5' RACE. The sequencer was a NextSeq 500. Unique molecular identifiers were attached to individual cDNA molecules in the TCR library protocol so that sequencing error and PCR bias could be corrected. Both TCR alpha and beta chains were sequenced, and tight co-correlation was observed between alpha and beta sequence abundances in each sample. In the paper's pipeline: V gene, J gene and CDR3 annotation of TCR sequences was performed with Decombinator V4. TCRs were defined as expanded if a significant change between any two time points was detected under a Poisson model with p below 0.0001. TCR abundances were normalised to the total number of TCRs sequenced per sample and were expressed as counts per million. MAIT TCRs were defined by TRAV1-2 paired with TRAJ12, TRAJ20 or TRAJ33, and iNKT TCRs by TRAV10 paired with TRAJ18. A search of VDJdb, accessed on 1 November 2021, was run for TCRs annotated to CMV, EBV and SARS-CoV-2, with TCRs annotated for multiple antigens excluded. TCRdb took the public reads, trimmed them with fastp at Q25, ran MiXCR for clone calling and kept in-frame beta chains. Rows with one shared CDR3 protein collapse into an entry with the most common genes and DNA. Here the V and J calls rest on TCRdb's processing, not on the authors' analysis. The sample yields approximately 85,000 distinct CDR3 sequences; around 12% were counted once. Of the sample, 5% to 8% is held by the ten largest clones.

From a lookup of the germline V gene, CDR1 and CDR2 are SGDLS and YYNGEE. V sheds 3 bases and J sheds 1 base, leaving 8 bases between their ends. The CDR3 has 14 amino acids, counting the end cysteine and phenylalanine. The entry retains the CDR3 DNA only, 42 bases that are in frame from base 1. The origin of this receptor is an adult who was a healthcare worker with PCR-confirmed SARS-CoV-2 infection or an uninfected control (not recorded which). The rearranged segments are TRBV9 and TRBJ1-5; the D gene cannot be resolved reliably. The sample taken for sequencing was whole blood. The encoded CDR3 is CASSGTVSNQPQHF. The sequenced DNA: TGTGCCAGCAGCGGCACAGTAAGCAATCAGCCCCAGCATTTT. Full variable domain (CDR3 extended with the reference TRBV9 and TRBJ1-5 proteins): DSGVTQTPKHLITATGQRVTLRCSPRSGDLSVYWYQQSLDQGLQFLIQYYNGEERAKGNILERFSAQQFPDLHSELNLSSLELGDSALYFCASSGTVSNQPQHFGDGTRLSIL.